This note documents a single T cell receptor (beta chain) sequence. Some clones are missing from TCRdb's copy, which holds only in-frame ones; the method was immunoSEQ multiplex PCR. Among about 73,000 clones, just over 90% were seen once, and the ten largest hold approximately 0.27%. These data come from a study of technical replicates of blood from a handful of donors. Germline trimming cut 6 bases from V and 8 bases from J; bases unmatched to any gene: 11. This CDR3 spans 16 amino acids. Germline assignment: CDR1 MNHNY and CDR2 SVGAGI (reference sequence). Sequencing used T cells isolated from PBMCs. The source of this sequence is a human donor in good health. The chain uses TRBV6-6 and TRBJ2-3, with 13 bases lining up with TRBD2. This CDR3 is CASRFMTSGRQGTQYF. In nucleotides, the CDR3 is TGTGCCAGCAGATTTATGACTAGCGGGAGGCAAGGTACGCAGTATTTT.